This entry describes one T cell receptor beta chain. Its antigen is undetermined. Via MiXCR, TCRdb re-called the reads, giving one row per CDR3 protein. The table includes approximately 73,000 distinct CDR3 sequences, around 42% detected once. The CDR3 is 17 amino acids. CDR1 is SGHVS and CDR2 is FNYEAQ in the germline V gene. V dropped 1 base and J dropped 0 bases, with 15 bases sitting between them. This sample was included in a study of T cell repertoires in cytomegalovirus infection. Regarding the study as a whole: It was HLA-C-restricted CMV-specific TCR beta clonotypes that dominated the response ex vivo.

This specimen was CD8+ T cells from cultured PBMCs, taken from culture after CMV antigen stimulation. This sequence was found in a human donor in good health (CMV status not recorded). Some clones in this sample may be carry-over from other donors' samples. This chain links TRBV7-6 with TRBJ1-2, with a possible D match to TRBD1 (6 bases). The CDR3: CASSLVLGGIANYGYTF. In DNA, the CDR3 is TGTGCCAGCAGCTTAGTTTTAGGGGGAATAGCTAACTATGGCTACACCTTC.